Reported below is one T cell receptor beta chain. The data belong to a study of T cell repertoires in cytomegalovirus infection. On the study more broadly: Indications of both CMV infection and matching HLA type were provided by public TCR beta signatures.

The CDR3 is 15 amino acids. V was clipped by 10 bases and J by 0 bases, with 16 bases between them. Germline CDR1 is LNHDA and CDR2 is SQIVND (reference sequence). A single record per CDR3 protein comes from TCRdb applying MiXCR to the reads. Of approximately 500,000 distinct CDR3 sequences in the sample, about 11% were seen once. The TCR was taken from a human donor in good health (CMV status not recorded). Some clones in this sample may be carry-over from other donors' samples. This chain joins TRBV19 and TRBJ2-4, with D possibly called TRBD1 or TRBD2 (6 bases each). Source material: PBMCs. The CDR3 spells CATSEGGLAKNIQYF. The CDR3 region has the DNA TGTGCCACCTCGGAGGGGGGACTAGCCAAAAACATTCAGTACTTC.